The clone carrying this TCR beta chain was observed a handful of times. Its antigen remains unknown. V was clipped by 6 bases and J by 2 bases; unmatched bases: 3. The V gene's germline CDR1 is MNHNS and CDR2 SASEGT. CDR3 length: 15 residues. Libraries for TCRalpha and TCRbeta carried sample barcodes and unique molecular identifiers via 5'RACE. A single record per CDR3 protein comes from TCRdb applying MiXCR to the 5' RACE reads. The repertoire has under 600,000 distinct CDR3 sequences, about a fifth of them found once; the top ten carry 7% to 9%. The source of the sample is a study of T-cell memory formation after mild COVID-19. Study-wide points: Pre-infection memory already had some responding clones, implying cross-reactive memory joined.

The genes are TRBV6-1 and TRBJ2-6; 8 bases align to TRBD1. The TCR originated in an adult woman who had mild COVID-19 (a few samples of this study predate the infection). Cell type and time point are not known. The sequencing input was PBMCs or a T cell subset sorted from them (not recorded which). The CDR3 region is CASRARGPGANVLTF. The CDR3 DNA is TGTGCCAGCAGGGCCAGGGGGCCTGGGGCCAACGTCCTGACTTTC.